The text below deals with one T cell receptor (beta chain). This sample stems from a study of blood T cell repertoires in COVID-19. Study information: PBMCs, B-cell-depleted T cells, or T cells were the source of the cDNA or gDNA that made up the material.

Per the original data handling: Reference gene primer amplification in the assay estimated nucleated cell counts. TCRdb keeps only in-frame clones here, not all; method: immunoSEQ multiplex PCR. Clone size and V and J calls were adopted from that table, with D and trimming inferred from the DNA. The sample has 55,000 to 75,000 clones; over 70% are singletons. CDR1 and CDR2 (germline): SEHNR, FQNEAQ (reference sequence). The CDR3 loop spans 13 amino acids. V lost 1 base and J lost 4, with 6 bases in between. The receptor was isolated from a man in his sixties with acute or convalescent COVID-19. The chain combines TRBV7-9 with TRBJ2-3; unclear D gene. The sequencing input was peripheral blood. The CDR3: CASSLESADTQYF. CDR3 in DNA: TGTGCCAGCAGCTTAGAATCGGCAGATACGCAGTATTTT.